Included here is one T cell receptor beta chain sequence, with context. Its antigen is as yet unknown. Extraction and reverse transcription of RNA yielded cDNA as the sequencing template. Using immunoSEQ multiplex PCR, the repertoire was profiled, and TCRdb retains in-frame clones only, with some absent. The table records 150,000 to 200,000 clones, 67% of them present only once. Researchers gathered lesional scalp punch biopsies and peripheral blood from patients with alopecia areata. The data were obtained in a study of CD8+ T cells in alopecia areata. Study-wide results and limits: Scalp samples also yield sequences from resident alphabeta T cells of normal skin. An increase in clonality over normal scalp was evident in lesional scalp, especially alopecia totalis/universalis.

J was trimmed by 11 bases and V by 8 bases; bases with no gene match: 9. CDR1 and CDR2 from the germline V gene are ENHRY and SYGVKD. The CDR3 contains 12 residues. The sample consisted of CD8+ T cells sorted from blood, taken at week 0. The chain couples TRBV10-3 to TRBJ2-4; 7 bases match TRBD1. The clonotype comes from a human donor with alopecia areata. CDR3 region: CAIVCQGVLQYF. For the CDR3, the DNA is TGTGCCATCGTGTGTCAGGGGGTTCTTCAGTACTTC.